Listed below are T cell receptor beta chains from one sample, sequenced in a study of blood T cell repertoires in COVID-19. Assay used: immunoSEQ multiplex PCR; TCRdb lists only in-frame clones, some missing. The sample has approximately 30,000 clones, about 90% seen once. The sequencing input was peripheral blood. The source of these receptors is a human donor in a cohort sampled during active COVID-19. Both conserved end residues are part of each CDR3. D genes are given only for firm matches. A row's size may be missing; if present it is once, few, many or a size class.

J	D	V	size	DNA	CDR3
TRBJ2-3	TRBD1	TRBV5-1	-	TGCGCCAGCTACAGGGGGGCTCAGGGGGCTGGTACAGATACGCAGTATTTT	CASYRGAQGAGTDTQYF
TRBJ1-5	TRBD1	TRBV27	-	TGTGCCAGCAGTTTTGGCAGGGGGGGCAATCAGCCCCAGCATTTT	CASSFGRGGNQPQHF
TRBJ2-2	-	TRBV5-1	-	TGCGCCAGCAGCTTAGGCACAGGGATGGGAACCGGGGAGCTGTTTTTT	CASSLGTGMGTGELFF
TRBJ1-2	-	TRBV9	-	TGTGCCAGCAGCGTAGCTGGAGGGTACTATGGCTACACCTTC	CASSVAGGYYGYTF
TRBJ2-7	-	TRBV5-1	-	TGCGCCAGCAGCCCTGGGACAAGATACGAGCAGTACTTC	CASSPGTRYEQYF
TRBJ2-3	-	TRBV4-1	-	TGCGCCAGCAGCCAAGATTCGCGCGGTTACACAGATACGCAGTATTTT	CASSQDSRGYTDTQYF
TRBJ1-4	-	TRBV28	-	TGTGCCAGCAGTTTAGTCGGGGCGGGGGAAAAACTGTTTTTT	CASSLVGAGEKLFF
TRBJ2-7	TRBD1	TRBV28	-	TGTGCCAGCAGTTCAGGGGCCAGGGGGCTTGACGAGCAGTACTTC	CASSSGARGLDEQYF
TRBJ1-1	-	TRBV29-1	once	TGCAGCGCCTTACAGGGGAACACTGAAGCTTTCTTT	CSALQGNTEAFF
TRBJ2-1	-	TRBV7-2	-	TGTGCCAGCAGCTTATTCCCCCCCACCTACAATGAGCAGTTCTTC	CASSLFPPTYNEQFF
TRBJ2-3	TRBD2	TRBV5-1	once	TGCGCCAGCAGGACGGGGGGGCATGGAGATACGCAGTATTTT	CASRTGGHGDTQYF
TRBJ2-3	TRBD2	TRBV4-3	-	TGCGCCAGCAGCCAGCATAGCGGGGTTGGGGCAGATACGCAGTATTTT	CASSQHSGVGADTQYF
TRBJ2-1	TRBD2	TRBV18	-	TGTGCCAGCTCACTGGGGAGGGACTATGAGCAGTTCTTC	CASSLGRDYEQFF
TRBJ2-7	TRBD1	TRBV24-1	-	TGTGCCACCCCCTGCCCGGGACAGGGTTCGCGGTACGAGCAGTACTTC	CATPCPGQGSRYEQYF
TRBJ2-4	TRBD2	TRBV3-1/TRBV3-2	-	TGTGCCAGCAGCCCACCACCTAGCGGGGGAAACATTCAGTACTTC	CASSPPPSGGNIQYF
TRBJ2-7	-	TRBV11-2	-	TGTGCCAGCAGCTTAGCCCCCACCGCGCCGCGAGAGCAGTACTTC	CASSLAPTAPREQYF
TRBJ2-2	TRBD1	TRBV2	-	TGTGCCAGCAGTTCAACGGGACAGGGGGCGCGTACCGGGGAGCTGTTTTTT	CASSSTGQGARTGELFF
TRBJ2-2	-	TRBV9	-	TGTGCCAGCAGCGTACAGACAGACGGGGAGCTGTTTTTT	CASSVQTDGELFF
TRBJ2-7	TRBD1	TRBV4-1	-	TGCGCCGGAATTGGCGGGACAGGGAGCAACGAGCAGTACTTC	CAGIGGTGSNEQYF
TRBJ2-3	-	TRBV12-2	-	TGTGCAAGTCGCCCCGGACAAAGCACAGATACGCAGTATTTT	CASRPGQSTDTQYF
TRBJ1-5	-	TRBV7-2	few	TGTGCCAGCAGCCTCTGGCGGGACCAGCCCCAGCATTTT	CASSLWRDQPQHF
TRBJ1-4	-	TRBV28	-	TGTGCCAGCAGCAGCCTCCGGGGTAGGATCGAAAAACTGTTTTTT	CASSSLRGRIEKLFF